The entry below describes one TCR beta chain. Its antigen remains unidentified. No base qualities exist here, and no much larger clone lies one base off it. These data come from a study of siplizumab effects on memory and regulatory T cells (dated by TCRdb to about 2019). General notes on the study: The study examined how the anti-CD2 antibody siplizumab affects alloreactive T-cell subsets in allogeneic mixed lymphocyte reactions built from human PBMCs. Overall study outcomes, separate from this receptor: In reactions with siplizumab, an average of about 69% of mappable alloreactive CD4+ clones were Treg-derived, compared with approximately 29% in control reactions. Whether proliferating Tregs from siplizumab cultures were suppressive was not functionally confirmed. For roughly 80-97% of proliferating CD4+ or CD8+ clones, no naive or memory phenotype could be assigned. Greater diversity appeared to be present in unstimulated naive T cells than in memory T cells, and a substantial contribution to the alloresponse seemed to be made by naive cells. Because sequences at frequencies below about 10^-5 were poorly captured, only a minor fraction of alloreactive clones could be mapped back to unstimulated subsets. Siplizumab significantly lowered the cumulative frequency of alloreactive sequences that could be traced to unstimulated CD4+ memory T cells.

Libraries came from the immunoSEQ multiplex PCR assay. The deep sequencing platform assayed some 98,000 TCR templates per sample. Genomic DNA extracted from sorted T cells was used for TCRbeta CDR3 sequencing. The study's processing was this. Clonal analysis of TCRbeta CDR3 data was done in the R programming language. Unstimulated samples were compared with post-reaction CFSE-low samples to define alloreactive CD4+ and CD8+ clones. Alloreactive CD4+ clones were assigned to regulatory or non-regulatory origin by matching sequences to sorted unstimulated Treg and non-Treg repertoires. TCRdb took this table from immuneACCESS and kept in-frame rearrangements with V and J called. Such tables lack part of the clones; where checked against another copy, unresolved V genes explain under half of the gap, and the rest is unexplained. Clonal size and the V and J genes are those of that table, whereas D and trimming came from the DNA. Within this sample are tens of thousands of clones, with 91% of them counted one time only. The top ten clonotypes cover around 30% of the sample.

Sorted unstimulated T cells and proliferating T cells recovered from mixed lymphocyte reactions underwent TCRbeta CDR3 sequencing. Fresh whole blood from ten to eleven HLA-typed healthy donors served as the source for isolating PBMCs. Trimming costs V 9 bases and J 1 base, and their ends lie 9 bases apart. Including cysteine and phenylalanine, the CDR3 has 12 amino acids. The CDR3 DNA has 36 bases and is translated from base 1. The germline V gene (reference sequence) provides CDR1 LNHDA and CDR2 SQIVND. Sequencing was carried out using CD8+ T cells sorted from blood. Here the chain combines TRBV19 and TRBJ1-1; the D gene is unclear. The sequence derives from a human donor in good health. The CDR3 region reads CASRRWNTEAFF. The nucleotide sequence is given as TGTGCCAGCAGAAGATGGAACACTGAAGCTTTCTTT.